This record covers a single T cell receptor (beta chain). These data are taken from a study of blood T cell repertoires in COVID-19. On the study more broadly: From T cells, B-cell-depleted T cells, or PBMCs came the material, which was cDNA or gDNA.

V dropped 0 bases and J dropped 4; count of bases not matched to a gene: 25. The CDR3 covers 22 residues. CDR1 MGHRA and CDR2 YSYEKL come from the germline V gene. In the study's own analysis: Amplification of reference gene primers provided the estimated nucleated cell counts. Only in-frame clones appear in the TCRdb table, and some are missing; sequencing was by immunoSEQ multiplex PCR. That table furnishes V, J and clone size, whereas the DNA furnished D and trimming. This sample carries nearly 400,000 clones, just under 90% of them seen once, and the ten largest clones take about 1.7%. Participant ages covered about 18 to 89 years across about two dozen US areas. Categorization into cohorts depended on clinical history that participants reported.

What was sequenced was PBMCs or T cells enriched from blood (not recorded which). The origin of this receptor is a woman younger than 45 who had recovered from COVID-19. The chain recombines TRBV4-1 with TRBJ2-3, with 7 bases matching TRBD2. CDR3 residues: CASSQDEASWEGSVFYSDTQYF. The CDR3 DNA sequence: TGCGCCAGCAGCCAAGATGAAGCTTCGTGGGAGGGCAGCGTTTTTTATTCAGATACGCAGTATTTT.